This T cell receptor beta chain was captured in a study of regulatory T cells in long-lasting Graves disease. Study-wide results and caveats: Favoring TRBV28, TRBJ1-2 and TRBJ2-5 was a feature seen in persistent disease.

Arm-PCR of CDR3 regions and iRepertoire HTBI primers were used to build TCR beta libraries. MiXCR was run by TCRdb on the multiplex PCR reads, yielding one entry per CDR3 protein. The data hold 440,000 or so distinct CDR3 sequences, with around 14% observed a single time. This clonotype appeared many times. As yet, its antigen is unknown. Time point defined: newly diagnosed GD, antithyroid drugs for less than 3 months. Making the TCR library involved RNA that had been extracted from PBMCs. It was American Thyroid Association guidelines that determined Graves' disease diagnosis. The junction had 5 bases not matched to a gene; V was cut back by 0 bases and J by 8 bases. The CDR3 totals 16 residues. Germline CDR1 is LGHDT and CDR2 is YNNKEL (reference sequence). These same data were also listed under a study on T cells in Graves' hyperthyroidism and ophthalmopathy. That study reports: Graves' hyperthyroidism showing no ophthalmopathy progression within 18 months was considered stable. Blood also carried most thyroid clonotypes expanded above 0.001.

This receptor was obtained from a woman aged 25 to 39 with Graves disease. The sequencing here drew on peripheral blood mononuclear cells (PBMCs), taken at new diagnosis, from a patient treated with antithyroid drugs. The chain uses TRBV3-1 and TRBJ1-4, with 11 bases identical to TRBD1. DNA of the CDR3: TGTGCCAGCAGCCAAGAGGACAGGGGGCGAGGGGAAAAACTGTTTTTT. It is translated as CASSQEDRGRGEKLFF. The full variable domain, with the rest looked up from reference TRBV3-1 and TRBJ1-4, is DTAVSQTPKYLVTQMGNDKSIKCEQNLGHDTMYWYKQDSKKFLKIMFSYNNKELIINETVPNRFSPKSPDKAHLNLHINSLELGDSAVYFCASSQEDRGRGEKLFFGSGTQLSVL.